This section outlines one T cell receptor beta chain sequence together with its context. The antigen is unknown. The V gene end was trimmed by 3 bases and the J gene end by 0 bases; junction bases not matched to a gene: 3. Germline CDR1 and CDR2: SGHDN and FVKESK. The CDR3 length is 16 residues. The source of the sample is a study of CD8 T cells in ankylosing spondylitis. MiXCR, run by TCRdb on the 5' RACE reads, gives a single entry per CDR3 protein. The top ten clones hold about 0.9% of a sample with 400,000 or so distinct CDR3 sequences, 26% of them seen once. General study findings and limits: From matched ankylosing spondylitis synovial fluid, disease-linked clones were reportedly recovered at significantly enriched levels. Characteristic of ankylosing spondylitis blood, it appeared, was a TCR beta motif comprising eight highly homologous variants.

The specimen was blood, either unsorted or a sorted T cell fraction (not recorded which). The receptor's source is a male donor with ankylosing spondylitis. The V gene is TRBV14, the J gene TRBJ2-1, with 9 bases fitting TRBD2. The CDR3 spells CASSHVSGSSYNEQFF. The CDR3 DNA reads as TGTGCCAGCAGCCATGTTAGCGGGAGCTCCTACAATGAGCAGTTCTTC.